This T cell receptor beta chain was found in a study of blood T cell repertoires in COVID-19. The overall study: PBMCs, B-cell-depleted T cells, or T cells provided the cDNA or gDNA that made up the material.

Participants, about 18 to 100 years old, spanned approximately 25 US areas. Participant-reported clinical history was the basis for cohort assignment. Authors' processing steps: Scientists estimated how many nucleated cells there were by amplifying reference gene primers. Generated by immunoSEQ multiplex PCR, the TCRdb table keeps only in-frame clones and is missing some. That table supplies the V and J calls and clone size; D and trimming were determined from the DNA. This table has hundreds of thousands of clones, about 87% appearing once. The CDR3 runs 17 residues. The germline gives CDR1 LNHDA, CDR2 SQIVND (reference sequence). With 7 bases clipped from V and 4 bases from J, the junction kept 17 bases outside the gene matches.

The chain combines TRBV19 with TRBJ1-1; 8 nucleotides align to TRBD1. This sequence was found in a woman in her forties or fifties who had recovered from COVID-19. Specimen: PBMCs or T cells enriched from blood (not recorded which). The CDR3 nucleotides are TGTGCCAGTACCCCTTTGGGGCAGGGGGCTCTGACCACTGAAGCTTTCTTT. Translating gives CASTPLGQGALTTEAFF.